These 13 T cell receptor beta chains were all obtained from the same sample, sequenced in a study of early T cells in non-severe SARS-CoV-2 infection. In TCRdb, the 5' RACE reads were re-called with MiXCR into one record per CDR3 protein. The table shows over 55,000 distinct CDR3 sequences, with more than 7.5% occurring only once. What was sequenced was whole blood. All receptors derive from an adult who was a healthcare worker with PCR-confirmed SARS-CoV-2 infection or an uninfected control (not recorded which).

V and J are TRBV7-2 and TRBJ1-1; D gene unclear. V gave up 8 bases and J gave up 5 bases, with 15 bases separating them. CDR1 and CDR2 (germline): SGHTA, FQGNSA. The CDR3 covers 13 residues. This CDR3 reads CASGYSRGTEAFF. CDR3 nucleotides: TGTGCCAGCGGATATAGTAGAGGAACTGAAGCTTTCTTT. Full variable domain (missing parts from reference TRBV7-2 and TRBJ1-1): GAGVSQSPSNKVTEKGKDVELRCDPISGHTALYWYRQSLGQGLEFLIYFQGNSAPDKSGLPSDRFSAERTGGSVSTLTIQRTQQEDSAVYLCASGYSRGTEAFFGQGTRLTVV.

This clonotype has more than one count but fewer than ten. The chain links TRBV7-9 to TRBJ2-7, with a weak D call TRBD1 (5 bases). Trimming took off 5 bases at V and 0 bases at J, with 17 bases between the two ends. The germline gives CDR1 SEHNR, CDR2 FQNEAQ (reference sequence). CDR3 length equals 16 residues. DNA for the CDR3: TGTGCCAGCAGCCCTGGCCTTGACAGCTACTCCTACGAGCAGTACTTC. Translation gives CASSPGLDSYSYEQYF.

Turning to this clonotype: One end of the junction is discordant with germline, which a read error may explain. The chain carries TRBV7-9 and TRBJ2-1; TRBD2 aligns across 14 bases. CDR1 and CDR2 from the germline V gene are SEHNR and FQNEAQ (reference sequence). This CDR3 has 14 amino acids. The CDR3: CASGTSGSHNGQFF. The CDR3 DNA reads TGTGCCAGCGGGACTAGCGGGAGCCACAATGGGCAGTTCTTC.

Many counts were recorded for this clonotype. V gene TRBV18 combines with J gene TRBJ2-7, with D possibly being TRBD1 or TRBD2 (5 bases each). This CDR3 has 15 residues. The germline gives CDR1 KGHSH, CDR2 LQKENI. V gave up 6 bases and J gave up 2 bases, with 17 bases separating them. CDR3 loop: CASSRDPGRTYEQYF. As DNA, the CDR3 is TGTGCCAGCTCCCGGGATCCGGGACGCACCTACGAGCAGTACTTC. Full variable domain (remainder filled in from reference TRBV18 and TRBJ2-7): NAGVMQNPRHLVRRRGQEARLRCSPMKGHSHVYWYRQLPEEGLKFMVYLQKENIIDESGMPKERFSAEFPKEGPSILRIQQVVRGDSAAYFCASSRDPGRTYEQYFGPGTRLTVT.

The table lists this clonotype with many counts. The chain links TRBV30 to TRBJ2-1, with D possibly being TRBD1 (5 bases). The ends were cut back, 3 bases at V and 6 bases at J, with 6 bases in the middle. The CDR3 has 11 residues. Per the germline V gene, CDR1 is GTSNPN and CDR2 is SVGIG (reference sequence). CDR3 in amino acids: CAWSQGNEQFF. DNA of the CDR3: TGTGCCTGGAGCCAGGGCAATGAGCAGTTCTTC.

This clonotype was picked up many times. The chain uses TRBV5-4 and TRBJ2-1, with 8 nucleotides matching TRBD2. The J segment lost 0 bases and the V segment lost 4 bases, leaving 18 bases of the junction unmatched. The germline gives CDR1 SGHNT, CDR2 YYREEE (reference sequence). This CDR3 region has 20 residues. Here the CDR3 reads CASSRKIGLAAASSYNEQFF. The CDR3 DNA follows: TGTGCCAGCAGCCGAAAAATCGGACTAGCAGCTGCGAGCTCCTACAATGAGCAGTTCTTC.

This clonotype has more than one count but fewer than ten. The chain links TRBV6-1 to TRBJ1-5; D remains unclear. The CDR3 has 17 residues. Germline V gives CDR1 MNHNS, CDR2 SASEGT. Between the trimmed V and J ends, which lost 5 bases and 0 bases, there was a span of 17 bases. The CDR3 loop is CASSLSGGGYSNQPQHF. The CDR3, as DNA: TGTGCCAGCAGTCTTTCAGGAGGCGGGTATAGCAATCAGCCCCAGCATTTT.

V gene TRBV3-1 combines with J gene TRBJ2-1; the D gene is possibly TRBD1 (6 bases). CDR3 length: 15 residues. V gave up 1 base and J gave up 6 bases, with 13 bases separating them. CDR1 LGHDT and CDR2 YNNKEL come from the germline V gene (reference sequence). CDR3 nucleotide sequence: TGTGCCAGCAGCCAAGTCCCGGCAGGGGTCAATGAGCAGTTCTTC. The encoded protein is CASSQVPAGVNEQFF.

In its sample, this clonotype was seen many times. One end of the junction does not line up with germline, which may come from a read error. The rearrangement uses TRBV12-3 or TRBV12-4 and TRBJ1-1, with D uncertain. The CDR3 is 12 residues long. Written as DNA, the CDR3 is TGTGCCAGCAGTTTAGTTGTAGGACCGAAACTCTTT. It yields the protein CASSLVVGPKLF.

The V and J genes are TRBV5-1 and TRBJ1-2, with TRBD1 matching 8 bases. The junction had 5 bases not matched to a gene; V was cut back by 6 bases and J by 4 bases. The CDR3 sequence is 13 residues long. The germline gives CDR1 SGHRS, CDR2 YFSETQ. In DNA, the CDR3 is TGCGCCAGCACAGCGGGGACAGGCTATGGCTACACCTTC. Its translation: CASTAGTGYGYTF.

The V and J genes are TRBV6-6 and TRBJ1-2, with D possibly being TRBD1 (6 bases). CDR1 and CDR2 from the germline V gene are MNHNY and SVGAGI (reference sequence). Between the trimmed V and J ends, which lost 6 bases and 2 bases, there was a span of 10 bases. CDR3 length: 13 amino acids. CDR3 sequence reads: CASRDSSNYGYTF. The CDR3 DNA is TGTGCCAGCAGGGACAGTTCCAACTATGGCTACACCTTC.

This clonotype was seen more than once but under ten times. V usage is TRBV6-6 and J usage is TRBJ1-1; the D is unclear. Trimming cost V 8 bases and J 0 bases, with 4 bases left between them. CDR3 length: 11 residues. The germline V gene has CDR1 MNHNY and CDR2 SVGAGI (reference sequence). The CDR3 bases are TGTGCCAGCGCCATGAACACTGAAGCTTTCTTT. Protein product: CASAMNTEAFF.

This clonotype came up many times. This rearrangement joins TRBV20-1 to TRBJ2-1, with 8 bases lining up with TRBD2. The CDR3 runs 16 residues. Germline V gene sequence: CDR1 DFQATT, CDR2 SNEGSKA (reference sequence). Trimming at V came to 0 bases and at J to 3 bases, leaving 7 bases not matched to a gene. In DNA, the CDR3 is TGCAGTGCTAGAGATCAGCGGGAGTCTGGCTACAATGAGCAGTTCTTC. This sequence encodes CSARDQRESGYNEQFF.